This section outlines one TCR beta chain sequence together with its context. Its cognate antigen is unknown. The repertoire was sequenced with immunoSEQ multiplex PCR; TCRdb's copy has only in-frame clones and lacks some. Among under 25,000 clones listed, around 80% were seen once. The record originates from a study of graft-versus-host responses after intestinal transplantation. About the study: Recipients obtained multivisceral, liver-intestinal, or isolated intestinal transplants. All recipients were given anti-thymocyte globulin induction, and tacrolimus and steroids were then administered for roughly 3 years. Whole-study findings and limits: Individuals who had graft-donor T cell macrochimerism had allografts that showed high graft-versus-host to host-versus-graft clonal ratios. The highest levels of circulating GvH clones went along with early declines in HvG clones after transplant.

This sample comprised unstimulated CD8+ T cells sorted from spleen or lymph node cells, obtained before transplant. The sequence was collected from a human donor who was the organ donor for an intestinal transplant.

CDR3 loop: CASSLVGSSYNSPLHF. For the CDR3, the DNA is TGTGCCAGCAGCTTAGTCGGGAGCTCCTATAATTCACCCCTCCACTTT. V is TRBV7-8 and J is TRBJ1-6; no reliable D call. CDR1 is SGHVS, CDR2 FQNEAQ, per germline. V shed 1 base and J shed 0 bases, with 7 bases lying between them. The CDR3 contains 16 residues. Full variable domain (outside the CDR3, taken from reference TRBV7-8 and TRBJ1-6): GAGVSQSPRYKVAKRGQDVALRCDPISGHVSLFWYQQALGQGPEFLTYFQNEAQLDKSGLPSDRFFAERPEGSVSTLKIQRTQQEDSAVYLCASSLVGSSYNSPLHFGNGTRLTVT.